This T cell receptor beta chain stems from a study of blood T cell repertoires in COVID-19. Clones were read by immunoSEQ multiplex PCR, and TCRdb kept only the in-frame ones, dropping some. The sample records 280,000 or so clones, under 90% being singletons. The V end lost 0 bases, the J end lost 1 base, and 6 bases lay between the germline ends. Germline CDR1 is MDHEN and CDR2 is SYDVKM. The CDR3 has 14 residues. V and J are TRBV28 and TRBJ1-2; D unclear. The receptor's source is a woman in her forties or fifties who had been exposed to COVID-19. Sequenced material: PBMCs or T cells enriched from blood (not recorded which). The CDR3 here is CASSLWTNNYGYTF. Written as DNA, the CDR3 is TGTGCCAGCAGTTTATGGACAAATAACTATGGCTACACCTTC.